The sequence of this TCR beta chain was determined in a study of T cells in Graves' hyperthyroidism and ophthalmopathy. This clonotype occurred many times. The CDR3 regions of TCR beta were amplified from RNA transcripts. In the first-round RT-PCR of the TCR CDR3, the HTBI primer set was used. Each CDR3 protein is one row after TCRdb ran MiXCR on the multiplex PCR reads. This sample has around 490,000 distinct CDR3 sequences; 15% to 20% occur once, and the top ten carry around 50%. The germline gives CDR1 SEHNR, CDR2 FQNEAQ (reference sequence). Trimming cost V 3 bases and J 5 bases; bases outside gene matches: 6. This CDR3 is 15 amino acids long.

V usage is TRBV7-9 and J usage is TRBJ2-3, with 9 bases fitting TRBD1. The receptor's source is a man aged 35-49 years with Graves' ophthalmopathy. Sequencing used blood. This chain's CDR3 is CASSLGTGSLDTQYF. CDR3 nucleotide sequence: TGTGCCAGCAGCTTGGGGACAGGGTCCCTAGATACGCAGTATTTT. Variable domain in full (rest from reference TRBV7-9 and TRBJ2-3): DTGVSQNPRHKITKRGQNVTFRCDPISEHNRLYWYRQTLGQGPEFLTYFQNEAQLEKSRLLSDRFSAERPKGSFSTLEIQRTEQGDSAMYLCASSLGTGSLDTQYFGPGTRLTVL.